Shown below are 5 T cell receptor beta chains from a single sample sequenced in a study of beta chain features in type 1 diabetes. Every isolated RNA sample was fully reverse transcribed, so sequencing captured expressed TCRB transcripts. TCRdb's copy holds only in-frame clones and misses some; the assay was immunoSEQ multiplex PCR. The sample has over 150,000 clones; about 8.5% are singletons. Sequenced sample: central memory CD4+ T cells from blood. These receptors all stem from a man between 18 and 35 years old in good health.

This clone came up a few times. The rearrangement uses TRBV7-3 and TRBJ2-3; a weak D match, TRBD1 (6 bases). Germline loops: CDR1 SGHTA, CDR2 FQGTGA. The CDR3 length is 15 residues. V dropped 2 bases and J dropped 2 bases, with 11 bases sitting between them. CDR3 in DNA: TGTGCCAGCAGCTTATCTGACAGGAACACAGATACGCAGTATTTT. It encodes CASSLSDRNTDTQYF.

This clone was detected a few times. The V and J genes are TRBV7-3 and TRBJ2-3; 10 nucleotides match TRBD1. The ends lost 5 bases at V and 4 bases at J; junction bases unmatched: 0. Germline V gene sequence: CDR1 SGHTA, CDR2 FQGTGA. The CDR3 is made up of 13 amino acids. The CDR3 here is CASSGQGADTQYF. The DNA of the CDR3 is TGTGCCAGCAGCGGACAGGGGGCAGATACGCAGTATTTT.

This clone has just a few counts. V usage is TRBV11-2 and J usage is TRBJ2-5, with D unresolved. Trimming stripped 1 base from V and 5 bases from J, with 8 bases between. Germline CDR1 SGHAT, CDR2 FQNNGV. The CDR3 spans 13 residues. The CDR3 sequence is CASSLGPEETQYF. CDR3 coding DNA: TGTGCCAGCAGCTTAGGTCCGGAGGAGACCCAGTACTTC.

This clone was picked up a small number of times. V is TRBV19 and J is TRBJ1-1; possible D gene TRBD1, 6 bases. The V end was cut by 7 bases, the J end by 4 bases, with 10 bases between. CDR3 length: 12 residues. CDR1 LNHDA and CDR2 SQIVND come from the germline V gene (reference sequence). CDR3 sequence (DNA): TGTGCCAGTAAAGAAGGGGGCACTGAAGCTTTCTTT. This encodes CASKEGGTEAFF.

This clone came up a few times. The CDR3 nucleotides are TGCGCCAGCAGCTTGGGCCAAGGGGGCCCTTCTTCCGGGGAGCTGTTTTTT. Protein sequence: CASSLGQGGPSSGELFF. This rearrangement joins TRBV5-1 to TRBJ2-2, with TRBD1 matching 7 bases. The CDR3 has 17 residues. CDR1 SGHRS and CDR2 YFSETQ come from the germline V gene. V lost 0 bases, J lost 6 bases, and 11 bases stayed unmatched.